This T cell receptor (beta chain) was identified in a study of T cell responses to AZD1222 COVID-19 vaccine. As for the study in general: Second doses at about 4 or about 12 weeks were pooled. Study results and limitations: Variant regions that are unmutated are reportedly the target of nearly half of spike-specific TCRs. Most donors were white British and more were female, and clonal diversity was possibly underestimated.

With regard to this clone: Its target is not known.

Libraries were prepared by immunoSEQ multiplex PCR; TCRdb keeps only in-frame clonotypes and omits some of them. Of 120,000 to 150,000 clones listed, 85% to 95% were seen once; the top ten hold about 3%. CDR1 and CDR2 (germline): LNHDA, SQIVND (reference sequence). CDR3 length: 13 residues. V was clipped by 5 bases and J by 4 bases, with 11 bases between them. Material: peripheral blood, obtained on day 0 of AZD1222 vaccination. V usage is TRBV19 and J usage is TRBJ1-2, with D perhaps matching TRBD1 (5 bases). The TCR was taken from an adult in good health. The DNA for the CDR3 is TGTGCCAGTAGTGGGGGACTCGCCTATGGCTACACCTTC. Its protein product is CASSGGLAYGYTF.